This TCR beta chain was captured in a study of shared clonotypes between healthy human individuals (dated by TCRdb to about 2020). For the study in its entirety: A few men and two women, aged 18 to 49 years, made up the cohort. Each donor's leukapheresis produced roughly between about 0.9 and 9.5 billion PBMCs. For each donor, CD4 naive and CD4 memory were each given three plates, CD8 naive was given two plates, and CD8 memory was given one plate. Libraries were prepared and TCR repertoires were sequenced by different laboratories using diverse techniques, in order to increase sequencing depth and limit assay-specific biases. The study deeply sequenced blood TCR repertoires of 5 or 6 healthy adults to estimate repertoire size and the extent of clonotype sharing between individuals.

The CDR3 numbers 16 residues from cysteine through phenylalanine. Here the CDR3 DNA is all that survives: 48 bases in frame from base 1. V is cut back by 0 bases and J by 1 base, with 2 bases in the junction unmatched. Taken from the germline V gene, the CDR1 and CDR2 loops are MNHEY and SVGAGI. TCR CDR3 regions were amplified from genomic DNA by multiplex PCR using the deep immunoSEQ assay. Extracted genomic DNA from each cell subset was spread evenly across all wells of several immunoSEQ 96-well plates, with each plate serving as a replicate. For sorted subsets, each replicate PCR was loaded with approximately 0.2 ug genomic DNA, equivalent to 25,000 to 30,000 T cell genomes. The purified libraries were quantified using a Qubit 3.0 fluorometer, sized with a Bioanalyzer 2100, and then quantified again using the KAPA Library Quantification kit. Every immunoSEQ 96-well plate was sequenced on a dedicated single-read 150-cycle Illumina NextSeq 550 flow cell. The study's own analysis went as follows. The immunoSEQ output contained only junctional sequences without quality scores, so filtering could not match that applied to full-length reads. Sequences were annotated with PyIR, a Python wrapper for IgBLAST v1.9, using IMGT germline references to assign V/J genes and CDR3. Reads with weak V/J assignments (E-value above 1e-6), missing CDR3, stop codons, out-of-frame junctions, or ambiguous translated residues were removed. A V3J clonotype was defined by an identical inferred V gene, J gene, and CDR3 amino acid sequence. The percentage overlap between two repertoires was calculated by dividing the number of shared unique clonotypes by the size of the smaller repertoire. Three approaches were used to assess repertoire richness: RTK rarefaction, the Chao1 estimator, and Recon v2.1 estimates of unobserved clonotypes. Generation probabilities were computed with OLGA for all TCRbeta clonotypes obtained by the gDNA method from four donors. TCRdb took over this immuneACCESS table, retaining in-frame rearrangements with V and J assigned. Such tables are incomplete; in checked studies, under half of the missing clones stem from an unresolved V gene, and the remainder is unexplained. V and J calls plus clone size are reproduced from that table; the DNA served to infer D and trimming. The sample profile shows approximately 1,500,000 clones; roughly 95% of them were found once. Jointly, the top ten make up roughly 1.2% of the sample.

The study at large found these results: Rarefaction of sorted-subset datasets indicated incomplete sequencing despite the large sequencing depth. Naive subsets generally had larger estimated clonotype richness than memory subsets. Clonotypes shared by all four sorted-subset donors showed higher generation probabilities than non-shared clonotypes. Because the study included a small number of donors, the genetic and exposure-history diversity represented was limited. Across a few donors, approximately 5% of naive CD4, approximately 4% of naive CD8, 2.3% of memory CD4, and approximately 0.4% of memory CD8 clonotypes were shared. Sampling was restricted to blood, and TCR repertoires in tissues likely differ from the TCR repertoires found in blood. Based on pairwise subsampling, the degree of clonotype sharing among donors was expected to be affected by sequencing depth.

Healthy HIV-negative adults with no recently reported acute infections or vaccinations were included as donors. Only Caucasian adults living in Nashville, Tennessee, USA were represented among the donors. CD4+ T cells were enriched by magnetic negative selection; naive cells were then positively selected on CD45RA, and the negative fraction formed the memory subset. Blood was obtained by leukapheresis, after which PBMCs were separated by Ficoll-Histopaque density gradient centrifugation and cryopreserved in liquid nitrogen vapor phase. Analytical flow cytometry was used to check the purity and quantity of each magnetically sorted T cell population. Genomic DNA was isolated from every sorted fraction and measured by UV absorbance on a Nanodrop 2000c. The count of this clone is one. Which antigen it targets is not known. Qualities for individual bases were not recorded, and no much larger clone is one base off.

The clonotype was recovered from a man aged 30-40 years in good health. In this chain, TRBV6-5 is recombined with TRBJ2-3, with 9 bases aligning to TRBD1. Sequencing was performed on naive CD4+ T cells sorted from blood. The sample's cell subset or site, from its label and the paper: CD45RA+ positively selected. CDR3 reads: CASSYSRTGGTDTQYF. The bases read TGTGCCAGCAGTTACTCCAGGACAGGGGGCACAGATACGCAGTATTTT.